The 2 T cell receptor beta chains listed next were all sequenced from one sample in a study of spatial heterogeneity in lung cancer. TCRdb re-called the 5' RACE reads with MiXCR, one entry per CDR3 protein. Among tens of thousands of distinct CDR3 sequences listed, about 5.8% were seen once. Indicated time point: sample taken at primary tumor resection. The starting material was PBMCs, obtained at surgery. The source of these receptors is a male donor with early-stage non-small cell lung cancer.

This clonotype showed up just a few times. The chain carries TRBV5-1 and TRBJ2-7, with unresolved D. Germline V gene lookup returns CDR1 SGHRS and CDR2 YFSETQ. The CDR3 spans 14 residues. Trimming cost V 0 bases and J 3 bases, with 10 bases left between them. CDR3 nucleotides: TGCGCCAGCAGCTTGGGGCTGTACCTCTACGAGCAGTACTTC. This sequence encodes CASSLGLYLYEQYF.

This clonotype showed up just a few times. CDR3 nucleotide sequence: TGTGCCAGCAGTTACAAGAGATCTAGTTCCCTCCACTTT. This encodes CASSYKRSSSLHF. The chain employs TRBV6-5 and TRBJ1-6; D is unclear. The ends were cut back, 2 bases at V and 14 bases at J, with 13 bases in the middle. This CDR3 is built from 13 residues. CDR1 and CDR2 (germline): MNHEY, SVGAGI.